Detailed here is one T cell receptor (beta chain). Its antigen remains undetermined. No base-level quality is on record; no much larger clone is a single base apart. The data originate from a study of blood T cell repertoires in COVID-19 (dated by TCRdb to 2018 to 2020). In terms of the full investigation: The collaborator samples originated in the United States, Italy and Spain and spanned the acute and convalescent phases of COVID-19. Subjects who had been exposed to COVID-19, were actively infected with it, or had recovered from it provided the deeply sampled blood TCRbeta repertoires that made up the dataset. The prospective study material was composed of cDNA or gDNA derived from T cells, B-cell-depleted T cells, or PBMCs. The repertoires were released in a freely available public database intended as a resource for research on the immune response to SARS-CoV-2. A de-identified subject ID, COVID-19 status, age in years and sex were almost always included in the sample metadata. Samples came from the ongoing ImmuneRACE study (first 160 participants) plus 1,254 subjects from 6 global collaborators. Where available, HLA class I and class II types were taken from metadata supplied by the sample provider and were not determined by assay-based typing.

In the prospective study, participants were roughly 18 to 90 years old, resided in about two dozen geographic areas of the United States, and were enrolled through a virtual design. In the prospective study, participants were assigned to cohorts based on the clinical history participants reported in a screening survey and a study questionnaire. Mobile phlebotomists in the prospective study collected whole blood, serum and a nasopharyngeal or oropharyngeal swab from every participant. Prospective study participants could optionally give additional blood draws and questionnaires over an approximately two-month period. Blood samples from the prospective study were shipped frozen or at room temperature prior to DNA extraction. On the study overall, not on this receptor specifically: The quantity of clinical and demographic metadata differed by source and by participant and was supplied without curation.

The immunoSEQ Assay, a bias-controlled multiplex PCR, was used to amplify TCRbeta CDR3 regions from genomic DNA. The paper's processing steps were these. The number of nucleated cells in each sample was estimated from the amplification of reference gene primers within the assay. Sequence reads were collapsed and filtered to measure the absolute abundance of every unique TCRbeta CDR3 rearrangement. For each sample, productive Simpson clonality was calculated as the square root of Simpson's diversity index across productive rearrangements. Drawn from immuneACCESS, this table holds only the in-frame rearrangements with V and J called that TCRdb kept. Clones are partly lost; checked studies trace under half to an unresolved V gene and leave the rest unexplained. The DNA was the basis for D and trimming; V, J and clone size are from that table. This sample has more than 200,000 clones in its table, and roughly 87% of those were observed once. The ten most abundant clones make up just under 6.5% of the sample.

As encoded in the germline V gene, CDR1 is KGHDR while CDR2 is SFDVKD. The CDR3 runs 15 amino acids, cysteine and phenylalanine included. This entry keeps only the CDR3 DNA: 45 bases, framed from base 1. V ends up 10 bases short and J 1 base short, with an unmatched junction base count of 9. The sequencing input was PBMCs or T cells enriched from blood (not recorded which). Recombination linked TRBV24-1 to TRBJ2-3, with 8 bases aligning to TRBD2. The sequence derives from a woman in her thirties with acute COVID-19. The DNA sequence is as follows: TGTGCCACGGAGATAGCGGGGCCCCGCACAGATACGCAGTATTTT. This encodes CATEIAGPRTDTQYF.